The sequence of this TCR beta chain was determined in a study of blood T cell repertoires in COVID-19. Overall study context: Nucleic acid was either cDNA or gDNA, and it came from T cells, B-cell-depleted T cells, or PBMCs.

Only in-frame clones appear in the TCRdb table, and some are missing; sequencing was by immunoSEQ multiplex PCR. The sample includes about 230,000 clones, 65% to 90% of them seen just once. CDR1 SGHNT and CDR2 YYREEE come from the germline V gene (reference sequence). The CDR3 loop spans 15 amino acids. V lost 4 bases, J lost 0 bases, and 8 bases lay in between. The TCR originated in a man aged 45-65 years with COVID-19, enrolled during active disease. The sample comprised peripheral blood. The gene calls are TRBV5-4 and TRBJ2-6, with D unclear. The chain's CDR3 is CASSTTGSGANVLTF. DNA for the CDR3: TGTGCCAGCAGCACGACGGGCTCTGGGGCCAACGTCCTGACTTTC.